This T cell receptor beta chain was captured in a study of STAT5B mutations in CD4+ large granular lymphocyte leukemia. Study-level information: Among healthy donors, a particular HLA allele went with more CDR3 'QG' motifs. General study points: 8/27 top patient clones versus 2/35 control clones were TRBV06-family.

In the case of this clone: The antigen is undetermined.

The assay was immunoSEQ multiplex PCR, and TCRdb's table has in-frame clones only and misses some. The data contain about 33,000 clones, roughly 80% of them singletons. Per the germline V gene, CDR1 is MNHEY and CDR2 is SMNVEV (reference sequence). This CDR3 has 15 residues. V was trimmed by 5 bases and J by 9 bases, leaving 20 bases between them. This sequence was found in a human donor in good health. The sequenced sample was CD4+ T cells from blood buffy coats. The chain links TRBV27 to TRBJ2-1; TRBD1 or TRBD2 may be the D gene (5 bases each). CDR3 in DNA: TGTGCCAGCAGTCCCTGGCTGGGGGAAGGGATTGAGCAGTTCTTC. Residues: CASSPWLGEGIEQFF.